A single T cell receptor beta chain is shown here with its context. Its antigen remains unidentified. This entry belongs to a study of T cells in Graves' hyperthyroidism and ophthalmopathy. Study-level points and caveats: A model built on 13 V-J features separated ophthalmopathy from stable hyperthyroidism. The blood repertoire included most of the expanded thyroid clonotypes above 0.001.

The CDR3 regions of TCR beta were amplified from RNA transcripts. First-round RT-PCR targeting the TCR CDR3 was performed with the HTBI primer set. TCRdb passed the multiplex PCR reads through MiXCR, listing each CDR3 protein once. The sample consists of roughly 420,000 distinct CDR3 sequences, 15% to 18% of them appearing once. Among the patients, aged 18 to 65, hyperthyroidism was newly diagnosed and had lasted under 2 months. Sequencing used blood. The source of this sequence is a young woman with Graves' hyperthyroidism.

CDR3 sequence reads: CASSIDSSGTSYEQYF. CDR3 nucleotide sequence: TGTGCCAGTAGTATAGACAGTTCCGGGACCTCCTACGAGCAGTACTTC. This sequence joins TRBV19 and TRBJ2-7; tentatively, D is TRBD1 or TRBD2 (5 bases each). Germline CDR1 is LNHDA and CDR2 is SQIVND (reference sequence). This CDR3 spans 16 amino acids. With 0 bases removed from V and 0 bases from J, the gap between germline ends came to 12 bases.